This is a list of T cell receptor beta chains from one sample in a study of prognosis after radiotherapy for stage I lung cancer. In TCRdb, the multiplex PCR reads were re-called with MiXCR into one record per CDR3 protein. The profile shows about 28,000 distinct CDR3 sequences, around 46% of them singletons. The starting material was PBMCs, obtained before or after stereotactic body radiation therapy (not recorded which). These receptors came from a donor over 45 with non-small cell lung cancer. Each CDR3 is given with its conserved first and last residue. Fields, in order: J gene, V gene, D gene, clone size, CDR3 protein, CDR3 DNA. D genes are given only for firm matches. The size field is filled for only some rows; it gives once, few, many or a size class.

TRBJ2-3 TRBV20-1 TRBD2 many CSARGLAGGPRTDTQYF TGCAGTGCTAGGGGACTGGCGGGGGGGCCAAGAACAGATACGCAGTATTTT
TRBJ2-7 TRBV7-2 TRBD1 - CASSQTGTGPGEQYF TGTGCCAGCAGCCAGACCGGGACAGGGCCCGGCGAGCAGTACTTC
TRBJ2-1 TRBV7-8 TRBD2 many CASSQSGRATYNEQFF TGTGCCAGCAGCCAGAGCGGGAGGGCTACCTACAATGAGCAGTTCTTC
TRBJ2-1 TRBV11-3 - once CASSFAGVYNEQFF TGTGCCAGCAGCTTCGCGGGTGTGTACAATGAGCAGTTCTTC
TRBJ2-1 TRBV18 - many CASSPSQSSVGNNEQFF TGTGCCAGCTCACCATCTCAGTCTAGCGTGGGAAACAATGAGCAGTTCTTC
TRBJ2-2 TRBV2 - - CASMKCPNTGELFF TGTGCCAGCATGAAATGTCCGAACACCGGGGAGCTGTTTTTT
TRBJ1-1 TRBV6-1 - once CASSPSVTGQMNTEAFF TGTGCCAGCAGCCCCAGTGTGACAGGTCAAATGAACACTGAAGCTTTCTTT
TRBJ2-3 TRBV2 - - CASSVCGDTQYF TGTGCCAGCAGTGTATGTGGAGATACGCAGTATTTT
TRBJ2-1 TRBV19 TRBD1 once CASSIAGTGTNEQFF TGTGCCAGTAGTATAGCCGGGACAGGGACCAATGAGCAGTTCTTC
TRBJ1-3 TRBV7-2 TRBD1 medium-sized CASSPQGSRNTIYF TGTGCCAGCAGCCCACAGGGGTCTAGAAACACCATATATTTT
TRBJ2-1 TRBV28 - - CASSYEFKTRGYEQFF TGTGCCAGCAGTTACGAATTTAAGACTAGAGGCTATGAGCAGTTCTTC
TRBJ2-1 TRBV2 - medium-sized CASTVQGNEQFF TGTGCCAGCACGGTCCAGGGTAATGAGCAGTTCTTC
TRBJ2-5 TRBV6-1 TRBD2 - CASTPAQSAGVTQYF TGTGCCAGCACCCCTGCACAGTCTGCGGGGGTGACCCAGTACTTC
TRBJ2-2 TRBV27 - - CASSLSGGLNTVELFF TGTGCCAGCAGTTTATCGGGGGGGCTCAACACCGTGGAGCTGTTTTTT
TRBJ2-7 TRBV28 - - CASRRGGPPPEQYF TGTGCCAGCAGAAGAGGGGGGCCCCCCCCCGAGCAGTACTTC
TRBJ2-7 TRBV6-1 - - CASSGPQVSYEQYF TGTGCCAGCAGTGGCCCACAGGTCTCCTACGAGCAGTACTTC
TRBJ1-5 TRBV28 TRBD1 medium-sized CASSYGGTGGTNQPQHF TGTGCCAGCAGTTACGGCGGGACAGGGGGCACCAATCAGCCCCAGCATTTT
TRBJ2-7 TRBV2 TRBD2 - CASSEARVTSVYEQYF TGTGCCAGCAGTGAAGCGCGTGTGACTAGCGTCTACGAGCAGTACTTC
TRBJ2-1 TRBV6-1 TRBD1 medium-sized CASSGGTGGYNEQFF TGTGCCAGCAGTGGCGGGACAGGGGGCTACAATGAGCAGTTCTTC
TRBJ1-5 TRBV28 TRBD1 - CANSPGTGRQPQHF TGTGCCAACAGTCCAGGGACAGGAAGGCAGCCCCAGCATTTT
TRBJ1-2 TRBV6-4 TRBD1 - CARSDDFPGGLGGYTF TGTGCCAGAAGTGACGACTTCCCAGGGGGACTGGGGGGCTACACCTTC
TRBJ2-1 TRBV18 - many CASSPPGAGEQFF TGTGCCAGCTCACCACCGGGGGCCGGTGAGCAGTTCTTC
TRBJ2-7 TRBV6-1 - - CASSPWGDKQYF TGTGCCAGCAGCCCCTGGGGGGACAAGCAGTACTTC
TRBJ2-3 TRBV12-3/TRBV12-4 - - CASSSLWGQKVAYTQYF TGTGCCAGCAGTTCTCTCTGGGGACAAAAGGTTGCATATACGCAGTATTTT
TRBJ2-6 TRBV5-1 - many CASSSTWGNSGANVLTF TGCGCCAGCAGCTCGACTTGGGGAAACTCTGGGGCCAACGTCCTGACTTTC
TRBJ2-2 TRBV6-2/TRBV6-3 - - CASSRSSRELFF TGTGCCAGCAGCCGGAGTTCTCGGGAGCTGTTTTTT
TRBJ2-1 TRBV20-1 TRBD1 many CSAAEGGEGNEQFF TGCAGTGCCGCAGAAGGGGGCGAAGGCAATGAGCAGTTCTTC
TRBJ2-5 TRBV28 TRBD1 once CASSFYRGQETQYF TGTGCCAGCAGCTTCTACAGGGGGCAAGAGACCCAGTACTTC
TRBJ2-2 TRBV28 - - CASSFPGITGELFF TGTGCCAGCAGTTTTCCCGGGATCACCGGGGAGCTGTTTTTT
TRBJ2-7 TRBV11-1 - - CASSFGGTSYEQYF TGTGCCAGCAGCTTCGGCGGAACCTCCTACGAGCAGTACTTC
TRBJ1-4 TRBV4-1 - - CACSPTHGGSEEKLFF TGCGCCTGCAGCCCTACCCATGGGGGCTCGGAAGAAAAACTGTTTTTT
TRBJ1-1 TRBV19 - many CASSILQKNTEAFF TGTGCCAGTAGTATTTTACAGAAGAACACTGAAGCTTTCTTT
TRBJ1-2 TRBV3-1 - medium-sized CASSQGTYGYTF TGTGCCAGCAGCCAAGGGACCTATGGCTACACCTTC
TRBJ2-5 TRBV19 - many CASSRTSQETQYF TGTGCCAGCAGCCGTACTAGCCAAGAGACCCAGTACTTC
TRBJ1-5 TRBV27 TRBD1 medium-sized CASSPLGQDNQPQHF TGTGCCAGCAGTCCTTTGGGACAGGACAATCAGCCCCAGCATTTT
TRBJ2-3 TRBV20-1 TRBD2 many CSARVAGGGTDTQYF TGCAGTGCTAGAGTAGCGGGAGGAGGAACAGATACGCAGTATTTT
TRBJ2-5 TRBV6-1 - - CASSHDSQEIQYF TGTGCCAGCAGTCACGACAGTCAAGAGATCCAGTACTTC
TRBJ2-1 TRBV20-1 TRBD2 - CSAGLSGGAVGWSYNEQFF TGCAGTGCTGGACTCAGCGGGGGGGCCGTGGGGTGGTCCTACAATGAGCAGTTCTTC
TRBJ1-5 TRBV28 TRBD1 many CASSPRTGTVGNQPQHF TGTGCCAGCAGTCCGAGGACAGGGACGGTTGGCAATCAGCCCCAGCATTTT
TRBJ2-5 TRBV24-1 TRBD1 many CATSDPPRTGEGETQYF TGTGCCACCAGTGATCCACCTCGGACAGGTGAAGGCGAGACCCAGTACTTC
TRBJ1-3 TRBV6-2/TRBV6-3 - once CASSGADSRYTIYF TGTGCCAGCAGTGGGGCGGACAGCCGATACACCATATATTTT
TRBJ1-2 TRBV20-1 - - CSAPAPPGGYTF TGCAGTGCCCCCGCCCCTCCCGGGGGCTACACCTTC
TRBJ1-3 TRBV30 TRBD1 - CAWTFQGASGNTIYF TGTGCCTGGACATTTCAGGGGGCGTCAGGAAACACCATATATTTT
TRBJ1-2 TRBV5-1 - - CASSFGTNYGYTF TGCGCCAGCAGCTTTGGGACTAACTATGGCTACACCTTC
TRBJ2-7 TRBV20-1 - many CSASQVGGHEQYF TGCAGTGCTAGTCAGGTAGGGGGGCACGAGCAGTACTTC